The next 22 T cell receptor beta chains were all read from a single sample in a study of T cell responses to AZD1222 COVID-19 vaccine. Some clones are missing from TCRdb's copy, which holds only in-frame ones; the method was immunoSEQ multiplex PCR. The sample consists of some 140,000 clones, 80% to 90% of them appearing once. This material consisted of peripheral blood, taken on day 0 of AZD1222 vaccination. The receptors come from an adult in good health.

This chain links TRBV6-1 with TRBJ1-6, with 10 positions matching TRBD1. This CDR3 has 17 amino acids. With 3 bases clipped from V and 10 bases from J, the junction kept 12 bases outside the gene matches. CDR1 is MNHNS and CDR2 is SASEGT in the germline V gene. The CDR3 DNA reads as TGTGCCAGCAGTGACCCCCGGGACAGGGGCGTTGAGTCACCCCTCCACTTT. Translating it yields CASSDPRDRGVESPLHF.

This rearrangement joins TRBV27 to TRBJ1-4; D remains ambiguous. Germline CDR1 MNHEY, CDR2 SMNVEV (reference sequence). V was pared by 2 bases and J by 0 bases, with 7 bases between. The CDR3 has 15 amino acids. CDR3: CASSLDRATNEKLFF. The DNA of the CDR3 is TGTGCCAGCAGTTTAGACCGTGCAACTAATGAAAAACTGTTTTTT.

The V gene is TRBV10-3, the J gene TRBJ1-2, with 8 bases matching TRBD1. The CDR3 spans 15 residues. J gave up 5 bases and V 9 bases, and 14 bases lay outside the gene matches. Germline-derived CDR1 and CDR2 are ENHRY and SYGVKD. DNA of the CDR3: TGTGCCATGCGACAGGGGAATAGCTTTGAATATGGCTACACCTTC. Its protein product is CAMRQGNSFEYGYTF.

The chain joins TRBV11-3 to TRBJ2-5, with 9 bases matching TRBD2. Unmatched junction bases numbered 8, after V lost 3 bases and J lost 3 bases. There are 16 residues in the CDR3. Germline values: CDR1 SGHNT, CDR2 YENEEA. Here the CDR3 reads CASSLGSSGKEETQYF. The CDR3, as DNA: TGTGCCAGCAGCTTGGGGTCTAGCGGGAAGGAAGAGACCCAGTACTTC.

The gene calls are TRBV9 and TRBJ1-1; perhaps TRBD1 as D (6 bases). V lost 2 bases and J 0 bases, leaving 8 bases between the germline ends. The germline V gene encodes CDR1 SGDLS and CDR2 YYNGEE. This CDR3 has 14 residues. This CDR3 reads CASSVTGMNTEAFF. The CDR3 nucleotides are TGTGCCAGCAGCGTTACAGGGATGAACACTGAAGCTTTCTTT.

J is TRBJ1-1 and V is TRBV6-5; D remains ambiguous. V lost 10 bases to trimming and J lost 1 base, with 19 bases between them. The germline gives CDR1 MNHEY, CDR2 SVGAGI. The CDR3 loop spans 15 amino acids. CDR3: CATKYGPSPNTEAFF. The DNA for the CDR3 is TGTGCCACCAAATACGGCCCCAGTCCGAACACTGAAGCTTTCTTT.

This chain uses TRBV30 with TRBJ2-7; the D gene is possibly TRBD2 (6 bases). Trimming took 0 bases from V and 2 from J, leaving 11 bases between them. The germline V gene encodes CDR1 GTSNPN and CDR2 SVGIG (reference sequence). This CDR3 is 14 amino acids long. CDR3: CAWSVLGTPYEQYF. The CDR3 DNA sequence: TGTGCCTGGAGTGTACTCGGGACTCCCTACGAGCAGTACTTC.

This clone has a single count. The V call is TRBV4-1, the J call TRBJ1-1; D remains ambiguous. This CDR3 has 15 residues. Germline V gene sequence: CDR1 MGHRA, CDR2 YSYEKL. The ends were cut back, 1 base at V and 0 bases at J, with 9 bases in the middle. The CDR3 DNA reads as TGCGCCAGCAGCCAAGGGGAGATGTTGAACACTGAAGCTTTCTTT. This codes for CASSQGEMLNTEAFF.

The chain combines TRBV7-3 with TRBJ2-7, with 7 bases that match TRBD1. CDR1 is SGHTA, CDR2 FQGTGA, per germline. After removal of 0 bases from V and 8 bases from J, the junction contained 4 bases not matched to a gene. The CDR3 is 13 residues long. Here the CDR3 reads CASSLTDRSQQYF. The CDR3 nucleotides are TGTGCCAGCAGCTTAACGGACAGGTCCCAGCAGTACTTC.

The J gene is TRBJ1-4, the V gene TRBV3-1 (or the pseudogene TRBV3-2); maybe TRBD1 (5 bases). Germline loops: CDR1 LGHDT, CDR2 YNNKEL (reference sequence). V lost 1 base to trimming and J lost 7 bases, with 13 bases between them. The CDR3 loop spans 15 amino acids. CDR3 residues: CASSQVGGRGEKLFF. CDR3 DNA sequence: TGTGCCAGCAGCCAAGTTGGGGGAAGGGGTGAAAAACTGTTTTTT.

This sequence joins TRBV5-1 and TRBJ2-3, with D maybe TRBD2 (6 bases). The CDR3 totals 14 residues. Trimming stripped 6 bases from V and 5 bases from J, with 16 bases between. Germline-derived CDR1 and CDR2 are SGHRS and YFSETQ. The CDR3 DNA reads TGCGCCAGCATACTCGGGGGAGGCAAAGATACGCAGTATTTT. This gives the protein CASILGGGKDTQYF.

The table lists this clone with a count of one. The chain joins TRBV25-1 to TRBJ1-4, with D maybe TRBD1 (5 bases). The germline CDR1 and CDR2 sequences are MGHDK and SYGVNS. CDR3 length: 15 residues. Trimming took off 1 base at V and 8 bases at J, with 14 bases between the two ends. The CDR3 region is CASSEWQGSGEKLFF. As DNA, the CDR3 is TGTGCCAGCAGTGAATGGCAGGGTTCGGGGGAAAAACTGTTTTTT. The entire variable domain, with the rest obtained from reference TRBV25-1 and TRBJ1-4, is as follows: EADIYQTPRYLVIGTGKKITLECSQTMGHDKMYWYQQDPGMELHLIHYSYGVNSTEKGDLSSESTVSRIRTEHFPLTLESARPSHTSQYLCASSEWQGSGEKLFFGSGTQLSVL.

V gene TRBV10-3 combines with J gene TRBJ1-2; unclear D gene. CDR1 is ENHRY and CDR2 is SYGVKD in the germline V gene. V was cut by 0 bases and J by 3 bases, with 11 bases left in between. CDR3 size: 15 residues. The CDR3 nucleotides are TGTGCCATCAGTGAGTCAGCCAGGACCGACTATGGCTACACCTTC. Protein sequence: CAISESARTDYGYTF.

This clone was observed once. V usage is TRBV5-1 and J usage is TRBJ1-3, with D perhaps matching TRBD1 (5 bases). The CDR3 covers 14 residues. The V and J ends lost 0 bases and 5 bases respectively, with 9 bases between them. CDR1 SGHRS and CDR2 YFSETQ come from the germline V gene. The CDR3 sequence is CASSLGDSRNTIYF. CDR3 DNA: TGCGCCAGCAGCTTGGGTGACAGCAGAAACACCATATATTTT.

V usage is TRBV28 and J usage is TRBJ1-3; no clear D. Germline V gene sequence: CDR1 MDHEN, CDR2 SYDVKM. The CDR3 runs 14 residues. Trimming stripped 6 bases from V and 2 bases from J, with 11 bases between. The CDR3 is CASSSSSPGNTIYF. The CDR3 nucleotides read TGTGCCAGCAGCTCGTCCTCTCCTGGAAACACCATATATTTT.

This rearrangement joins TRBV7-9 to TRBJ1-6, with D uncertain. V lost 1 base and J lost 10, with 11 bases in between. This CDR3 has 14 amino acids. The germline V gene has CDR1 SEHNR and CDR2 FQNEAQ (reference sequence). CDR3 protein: CASSLERVSSPLHF. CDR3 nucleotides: TGTGCCAGCAGCTTAGAGCGGGTTTCCTCACCCCTCCACTTT.

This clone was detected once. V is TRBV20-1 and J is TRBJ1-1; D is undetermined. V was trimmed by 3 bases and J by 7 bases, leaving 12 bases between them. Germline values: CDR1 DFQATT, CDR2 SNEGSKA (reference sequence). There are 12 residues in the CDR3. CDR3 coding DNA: TGCAGTGCTAGTCGCCGGGCCCGTGAAGCTTTCTTT. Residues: CSASRRAREAFF.

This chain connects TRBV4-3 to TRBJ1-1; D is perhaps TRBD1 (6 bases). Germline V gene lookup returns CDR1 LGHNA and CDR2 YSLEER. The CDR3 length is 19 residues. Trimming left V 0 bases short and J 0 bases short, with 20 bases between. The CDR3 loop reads CASSQEPQLQGMMNTEAFF. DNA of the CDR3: TGCGCCAGCAGCCAAGAGCCCCAACTTCAGGGGATGATGAACACTGAAGCTTTCTTT.

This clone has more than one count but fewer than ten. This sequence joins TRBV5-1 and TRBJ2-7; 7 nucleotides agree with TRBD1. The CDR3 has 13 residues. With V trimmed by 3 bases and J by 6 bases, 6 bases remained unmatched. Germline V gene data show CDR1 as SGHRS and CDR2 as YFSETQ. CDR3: CASSSTGVREQYF. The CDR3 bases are TGCGCCAGCAGCTCTACAGGGGTTCGCGAGCAGTACTTC.

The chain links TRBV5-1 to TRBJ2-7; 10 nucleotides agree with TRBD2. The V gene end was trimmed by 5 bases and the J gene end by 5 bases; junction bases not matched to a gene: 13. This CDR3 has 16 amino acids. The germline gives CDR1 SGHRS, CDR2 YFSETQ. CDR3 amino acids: CASSVLAGVPIHEQYF. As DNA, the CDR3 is TGCGCCAGCAGTGTGCTAGCGGGAGTACCGATCCACGAGCAGTACTTC.

Written as DNA, the CDR3 is TGTGCCAGCAGCGTAGGTAGGAACGCCTACGAGCAGTACTTC. Its translation is CASSVGRNAYEQYF. The chain couples TRBV9 to TRBJ2-7; no reliable D call. The CDR3 totals 14 residues. The V gene's germline CDR1 is SGDLS and CDR2 YYNGEE. V was clipped by 0 bases and J by 2 bases, with 9 bases between them.

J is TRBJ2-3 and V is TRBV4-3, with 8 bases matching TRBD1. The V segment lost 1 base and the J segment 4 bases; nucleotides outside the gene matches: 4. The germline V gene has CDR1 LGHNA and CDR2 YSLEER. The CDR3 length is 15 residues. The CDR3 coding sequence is TGCGCCAGCAGCCAAGTCAGGGGGCCGGCAGATACGCAGTATTTT. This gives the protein CASSQVRGPADTQYF.